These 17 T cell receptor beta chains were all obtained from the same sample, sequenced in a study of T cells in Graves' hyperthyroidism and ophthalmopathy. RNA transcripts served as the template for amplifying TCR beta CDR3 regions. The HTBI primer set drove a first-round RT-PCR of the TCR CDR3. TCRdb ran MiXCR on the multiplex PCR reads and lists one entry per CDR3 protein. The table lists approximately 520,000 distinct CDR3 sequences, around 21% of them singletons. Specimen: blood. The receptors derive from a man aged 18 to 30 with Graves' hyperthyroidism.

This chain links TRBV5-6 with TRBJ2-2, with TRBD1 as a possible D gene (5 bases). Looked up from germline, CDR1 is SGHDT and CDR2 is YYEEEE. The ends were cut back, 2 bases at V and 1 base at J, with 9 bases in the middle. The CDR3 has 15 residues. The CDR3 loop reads CASSFKQENTGELFF. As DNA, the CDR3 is TGTGCCAGCAGCTTCAAACAGGAGAACACCGGGGAGCTGTTTTTT.

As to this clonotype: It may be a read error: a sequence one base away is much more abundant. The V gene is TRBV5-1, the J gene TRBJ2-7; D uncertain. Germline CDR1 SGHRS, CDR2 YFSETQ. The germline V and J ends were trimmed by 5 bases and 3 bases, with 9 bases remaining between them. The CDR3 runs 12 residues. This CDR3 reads CASRAYNYEQYF. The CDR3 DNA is TGCGCCAGCAGGGCGTACAACTACGAGCAGTACTTC.

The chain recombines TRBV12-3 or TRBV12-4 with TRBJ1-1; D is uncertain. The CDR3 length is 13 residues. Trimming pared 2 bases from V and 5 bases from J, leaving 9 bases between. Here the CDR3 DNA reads TGTGCCAGCAGTTTACCTGAGAGGACTGAAGCTTTCTTT. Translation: CASSLPERTEAFF.

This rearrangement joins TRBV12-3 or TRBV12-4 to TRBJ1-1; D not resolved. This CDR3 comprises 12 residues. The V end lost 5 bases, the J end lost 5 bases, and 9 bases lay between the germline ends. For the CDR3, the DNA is TGTGCCAGCAGTCGCGGTCGGACTGAAGCTTTCTTT. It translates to CASSRGRTEAFF.

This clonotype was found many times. CDR3 bases: TGTGCCAGCAGCGATGGACCAAGTGGTGGGGGACACCAAGAGACCCAGTACTTC. Its translation: CASSDGPSGGGHQETQYF. This chain connects TRBV11-3 to TRBJ2-5, with D perhaps given as TRBD1 or TRBD2 (5 bases each). The V end lost 5 bases, the J end lost 0 bases, and 22 bases lay between the germline ends. CDR1 and CDR2 from the germline V gene are SGHNT and YENEEA. This CDR3 has 18 amino acids.

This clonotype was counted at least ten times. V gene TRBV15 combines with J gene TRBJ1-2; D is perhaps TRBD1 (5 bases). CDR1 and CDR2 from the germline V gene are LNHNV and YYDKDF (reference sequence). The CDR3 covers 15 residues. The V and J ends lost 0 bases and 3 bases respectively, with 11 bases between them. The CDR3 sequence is CATSRDKGWDYGYTF. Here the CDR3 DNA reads TGTGCCACCAGCAGAGATAAGGGGTGGGACTATGGCTACACCTTC.

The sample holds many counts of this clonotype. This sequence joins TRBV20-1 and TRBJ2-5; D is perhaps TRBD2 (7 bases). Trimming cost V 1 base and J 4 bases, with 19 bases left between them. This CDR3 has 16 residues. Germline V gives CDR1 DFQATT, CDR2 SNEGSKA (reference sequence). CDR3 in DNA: TGCAGTGCTAGAGTCCAAAGGTGGGGGGGCCCAGAGACCCAGTACTTC. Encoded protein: CSARVQRWGGPETQYF.

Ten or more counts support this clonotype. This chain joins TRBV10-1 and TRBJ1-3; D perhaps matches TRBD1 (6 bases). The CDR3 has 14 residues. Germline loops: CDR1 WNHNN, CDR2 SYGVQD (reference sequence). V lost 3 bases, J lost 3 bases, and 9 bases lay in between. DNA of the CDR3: TGCGCCAGCAGTGATGGGACAATTGGAAACACCATATATTTT. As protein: CASSDGTIGNTIYF.

CDR3 loop: CSVEVNPGTGFGTYEQYF. CDR3 bases: TGCAGCGTTGAAGTTAATCCCGGGACAGGGTTCGGAACCTACGAGCAGTACTTC. This chain connects TRBV29-1 to TRBJ2-7, with 9 bases lining up with TRBD1. Per germline, CDR1 SQVTM and CDR2 ANQGSEA. The V gene end was trimmed by 1 base and the J gene end by 2 bases; junction bases not matched to a gene: 15. The CDR3 has 18 amino acids.

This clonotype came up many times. The CDR3 DNA reads TGTGCCAGCAGTGCTTCGGGACAGGGTCACACTGAAGCTTTCTTT. Translation gives CASSASGQGHTEAFF. The rearrangement joins TRBV25-1 to TRBJ1-1, with TRBD1 identical over 9 bases. The CDR3 totals 15 residues. The V and J ends lost 4 bases and 3 bases, in that order; junction bases with no gene match: 6. Germline V lookup: CDR1 MGHDK, CDR2 SYGVNS.

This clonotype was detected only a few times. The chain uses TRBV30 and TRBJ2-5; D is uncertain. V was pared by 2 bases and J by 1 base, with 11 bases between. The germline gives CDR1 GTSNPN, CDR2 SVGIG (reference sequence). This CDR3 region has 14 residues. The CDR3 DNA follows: TGTGCCTGGAGTAATTCGGCCCCCCAAGAGACCCAGTACTTC. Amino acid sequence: CAWSNSAPQETQYF. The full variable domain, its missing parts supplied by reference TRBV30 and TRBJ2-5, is SQTIHQWPATLVQPVGSPLSLECTVEGTSNPNLYWYRQAAGRGLQLLFYSVGIGQISSEVPQNLSASRPQDRQFILSSKKLLLSDSGFYLCAWSNSAPQETQYFGPGTRLLVL.

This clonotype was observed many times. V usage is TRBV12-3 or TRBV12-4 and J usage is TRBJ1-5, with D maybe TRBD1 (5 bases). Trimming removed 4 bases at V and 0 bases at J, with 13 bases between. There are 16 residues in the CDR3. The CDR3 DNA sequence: TGTGCCAGCAGTTCCGGGACTGATTATAGCAATCAGCCCCAGCATTTT. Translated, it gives CASSSGTDYSNQPQHF.

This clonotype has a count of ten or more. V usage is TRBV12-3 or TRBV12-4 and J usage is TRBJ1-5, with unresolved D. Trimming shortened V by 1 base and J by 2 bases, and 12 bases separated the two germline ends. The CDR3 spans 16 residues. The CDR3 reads CASSLGSGPGNQPQHF. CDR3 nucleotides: TGTGCCAGCAGTTTAGGGTCCGGTCCGGGCAATCAGCCCCAGCATTTT.

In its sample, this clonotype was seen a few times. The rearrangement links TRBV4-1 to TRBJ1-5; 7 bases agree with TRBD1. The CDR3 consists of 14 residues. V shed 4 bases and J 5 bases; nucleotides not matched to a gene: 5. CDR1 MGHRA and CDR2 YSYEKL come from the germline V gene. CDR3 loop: CASSRDRTYQPQHF. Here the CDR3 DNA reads TGCGCCAGCAGCCGGGACAGAACTTATCAGCCCCAGCATTTT.

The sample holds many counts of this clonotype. Here the CDR3 DNA reads TGCGCCAGCAGCTTGGGGTTAGGGGGGGATTACACTGAAGCTTTCTTT. Amino acids: CASSLGLGGDYTEAFF. The chain joins TRBV5-1 to TRBJ1-1; D perhaps matches TRBD1 (6 bases). V was trimmed by 0 bases and J by 3 bases, leaving 15 bases between them. CDR1 is SGHRS and CDR2 is YFSETQ in the germline V gene. The CDR3 spans 16 residues.

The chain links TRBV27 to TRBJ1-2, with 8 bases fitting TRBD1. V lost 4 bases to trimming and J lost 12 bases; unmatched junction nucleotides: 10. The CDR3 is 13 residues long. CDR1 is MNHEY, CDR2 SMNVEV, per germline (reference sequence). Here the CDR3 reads CASSSPGQGRDTF. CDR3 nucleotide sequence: TGTGCCAGCAGTTCCCCAGGACAGGGTCGAGACACCTTC.

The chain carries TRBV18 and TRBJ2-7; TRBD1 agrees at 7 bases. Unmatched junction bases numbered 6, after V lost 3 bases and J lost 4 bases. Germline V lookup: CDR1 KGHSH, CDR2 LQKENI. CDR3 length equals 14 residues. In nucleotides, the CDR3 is TGTGCCAGCTCACCCAGGGACAGAAATTACGAGCAGTACTTC. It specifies CASSPRDRNYEQYF.